A selection of T cell receptor beta chains follows, all from one sample in a study of Ad26.COV2.S vaccination and SARS-CoV-2 variants. Profiling relied on immunoSEQ multiplex PCR, and the TCRdb table lists in-frame clones only, not all of them. The data contain 510,000 or so clones, around nine tenths of them seen just once; the ten biggest clones take up roughly 12%. This specimen consisted of peripheral blood, obtained in a trial of Ad26.COV2.S vaccine versus placebo. The source is a person between 18 and 65 years old who received the Ad26.COV2.S COVID-19 vaccine or a placebo. CDR3s include the opening cysteine and the closing phenylalanine or tryptophan. A D gene is named only where the DNA matches it firmly. The size of a clone is reported for some rows only, either as once, few or many, or as a class for expanded clones.

J,V,D,size,CDR3,DNA
TRBJ1-6,TRBV5-8,NA,NA,CASSLQENSPLHF,TGTGCCAGCAGCTTACAGGAAAATTCACCCCTCCACTTT
TRBJ2-7,TRBV3-1/TRBV3-2,TRBD2,NA,CASSQAGTSNEQYF,TGTGCCAGCAGCCAAGCTGGGACTAGTAACGAGCAGTACTTC
TRBJ2-1,TRBV6-6,TRBD1,NA,CASREGAVEQFF,TGTGCCAGCAGAGAGGGGGCGGTTGAGCAGTTCTTC
TRBJ1-1,TRBV19,NA,once,CASSVVPNTEAFF,TGTGCCAGTAGCGTTGTCCCGAACACTGAAGCTTTCTTT
TRBJ1-6,TRBV7-9,NA,once,CASSLGSVGSSPLHF,TGTGCCAGCAGCTTAGGGAGCGTCGGGAGTTCACCCCTCCACTTT
TRBJ2-7,TRBV7-2,TRBD2,once,CASSTRAGRGSYEQYF,TGTGCCAGCAGCACACGAGCGGGAAGAGGTTCCTACGAGCAGTACTTC
TRBJ2-3,TRBV5-5,TRBD2,NA,CASSLVLREVTDTQYF,TGTGCCAGCAGCTTGGTCTTGCGGGAGGTGACAGATACGCAGTATTTT
TRBJ1-2,TRBV5-4,NA,NA,CASSVDGNYGYTF,TGTGCCAGCAGCGTCGACGGGAACTATGGCTACACCTTC
TRBJ1-5,TRBV19,NA,NA,CASSIDPGRANQPQHF,TGTGCCAGTAGTATAGATCCCGGCAGGGCCAATCAGCCCCAGCATTTT
TRBJ2-7,TRBV4-1,NA,NA,CASSRERFSYEQYF,TGCGCCAGCAGCCGCGAGCGGTTCTCCTACGAGCAGTACTTC
TRBJ2-3,TRBV5-8,NA,NA,CASSQVDTQYF,TGTGCCAGCAGCCAAGTAGATACGCAGTATTTT